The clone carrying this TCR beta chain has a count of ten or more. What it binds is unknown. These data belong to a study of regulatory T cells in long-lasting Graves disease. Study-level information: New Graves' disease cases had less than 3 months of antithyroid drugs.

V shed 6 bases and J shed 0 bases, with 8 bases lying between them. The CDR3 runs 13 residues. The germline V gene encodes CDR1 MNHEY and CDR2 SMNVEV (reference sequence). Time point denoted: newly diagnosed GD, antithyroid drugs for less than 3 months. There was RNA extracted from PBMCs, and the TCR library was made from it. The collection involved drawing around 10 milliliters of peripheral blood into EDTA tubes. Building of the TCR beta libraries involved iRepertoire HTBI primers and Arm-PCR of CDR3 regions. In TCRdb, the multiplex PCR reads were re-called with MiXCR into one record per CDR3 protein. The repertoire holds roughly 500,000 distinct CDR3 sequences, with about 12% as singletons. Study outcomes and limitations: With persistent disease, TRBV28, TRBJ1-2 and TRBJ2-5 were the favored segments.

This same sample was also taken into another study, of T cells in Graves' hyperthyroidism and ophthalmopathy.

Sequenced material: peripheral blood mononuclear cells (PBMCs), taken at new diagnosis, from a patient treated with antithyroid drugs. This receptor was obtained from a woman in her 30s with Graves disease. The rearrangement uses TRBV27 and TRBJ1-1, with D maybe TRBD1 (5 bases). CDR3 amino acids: CASSRQLNTEAFF. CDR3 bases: TGTGCCAGCAGCCGACAGTTGAACACTGAAGCTTTCTTT.